These 5 T cell receptor beta chains came from one sample sequenced in a study of cytomegalovirus exposure and HLA in healthy donors (dated by TCRdb to 2017 to 2019). Library construction relied on the immunoSEQ multiplex PCR assay. For the multiplex PCR, a mixture combining 60 forward primers for TCR Vbeta segments and 13 reverse primers for TCR Jbeta segments was used. This immuneACCESS table, as held by TCRdb, lists in-frame sequences with V and J called but not all clones. Of the missing ones, under half trace to an unresolved V gene in checked studies; the others have no known cause. The table for this sample lists approximately 140,000 clones; around 72% of them were counted only once. The leading ten clones occupy approximately 14% of the sample. Sequencing used PBMCs. These TCRs come from a human donor in good health.

In the case of this clone: An end of the junction differs from the germline gene, which may be a read error. This rearrangement joins TRBV6-1 to TRBJ1-2; D possibly corresponds to TRBD1 (6 bases). Germline V gene lookup returns CDR1 MNHNS and CDR2 SASEGT. The CDR3 consists of 9 residues. The CDR3 spells CASGTTTAF. CDR3 coding DNA: TGTGCCAGCGGGACAACTACCGCCTTC.

The CDR3 is CASSGGGVPAYEQYF. The CDR3 DNA is TGTGCCAGCAGTGGGGGAGGGGTCCCCGCTTACGAGCAGTACTTC. V gene TRBV6-1 combines with J gene TRBJ2-7; 7 nucleotides agree with TRBD2. Germline V gives CDR1 MNHNS, CDR2 SASEGT. The CDR3 covers 15 residues. V shed 4 bases and J 4 bases; nucleotides not matched to a gene: 10.

This chain connects TRBV18 to TRBJ2-7, with D hard to call. Between the trimmed V and J ends, which lost 3 bases and 6 bases, there was a span of 9 bases. The germline gives CDR1 KGHSH, CDR2 LQKENI. This CDR3 spans 12 amino acids. The CDR3 DNA sequence: TGTGCCAGCTCACCGGCTCTTGGCGAGCAGTACTTC. Translated, it gives CASSPALGEQYF.

The chain has TRBV5-6 and TRBJ1-2; perhaps TRBD1 as D (6 bases). The germline V gene has CDR1 SGHDT and CDR2 YYEEEE. V was cut by 0 bases and J by 1 base, with 13 bases left in between. CDR3 length: 16 amino acids. The CDR3 DNA follows: TGTGCCAGCAGCTTGGCCAGCCAGGGGTTTAACTATGGCTACACCTTC. It specifies CASSLASQGFNYGYTF.

This chain links TRBV30 with TRBJ1-1, with D possibly being TRBD1 (5 bases). V gave up 0 bases and J gave up 1 base, with 12 bases separating them. The CDR3 sequence is 15 residues long. CDR1 is GTSNPN and CDR2 is SVGIG in the germline V gene (reference sequence). CDR3: CAWSVGLQTNTEAFF. CDR3 nucleotide sequence: TGTGCCTGGAGTGTGGGGCTCCAGACGAACACTGAAGCTTTCTTT.